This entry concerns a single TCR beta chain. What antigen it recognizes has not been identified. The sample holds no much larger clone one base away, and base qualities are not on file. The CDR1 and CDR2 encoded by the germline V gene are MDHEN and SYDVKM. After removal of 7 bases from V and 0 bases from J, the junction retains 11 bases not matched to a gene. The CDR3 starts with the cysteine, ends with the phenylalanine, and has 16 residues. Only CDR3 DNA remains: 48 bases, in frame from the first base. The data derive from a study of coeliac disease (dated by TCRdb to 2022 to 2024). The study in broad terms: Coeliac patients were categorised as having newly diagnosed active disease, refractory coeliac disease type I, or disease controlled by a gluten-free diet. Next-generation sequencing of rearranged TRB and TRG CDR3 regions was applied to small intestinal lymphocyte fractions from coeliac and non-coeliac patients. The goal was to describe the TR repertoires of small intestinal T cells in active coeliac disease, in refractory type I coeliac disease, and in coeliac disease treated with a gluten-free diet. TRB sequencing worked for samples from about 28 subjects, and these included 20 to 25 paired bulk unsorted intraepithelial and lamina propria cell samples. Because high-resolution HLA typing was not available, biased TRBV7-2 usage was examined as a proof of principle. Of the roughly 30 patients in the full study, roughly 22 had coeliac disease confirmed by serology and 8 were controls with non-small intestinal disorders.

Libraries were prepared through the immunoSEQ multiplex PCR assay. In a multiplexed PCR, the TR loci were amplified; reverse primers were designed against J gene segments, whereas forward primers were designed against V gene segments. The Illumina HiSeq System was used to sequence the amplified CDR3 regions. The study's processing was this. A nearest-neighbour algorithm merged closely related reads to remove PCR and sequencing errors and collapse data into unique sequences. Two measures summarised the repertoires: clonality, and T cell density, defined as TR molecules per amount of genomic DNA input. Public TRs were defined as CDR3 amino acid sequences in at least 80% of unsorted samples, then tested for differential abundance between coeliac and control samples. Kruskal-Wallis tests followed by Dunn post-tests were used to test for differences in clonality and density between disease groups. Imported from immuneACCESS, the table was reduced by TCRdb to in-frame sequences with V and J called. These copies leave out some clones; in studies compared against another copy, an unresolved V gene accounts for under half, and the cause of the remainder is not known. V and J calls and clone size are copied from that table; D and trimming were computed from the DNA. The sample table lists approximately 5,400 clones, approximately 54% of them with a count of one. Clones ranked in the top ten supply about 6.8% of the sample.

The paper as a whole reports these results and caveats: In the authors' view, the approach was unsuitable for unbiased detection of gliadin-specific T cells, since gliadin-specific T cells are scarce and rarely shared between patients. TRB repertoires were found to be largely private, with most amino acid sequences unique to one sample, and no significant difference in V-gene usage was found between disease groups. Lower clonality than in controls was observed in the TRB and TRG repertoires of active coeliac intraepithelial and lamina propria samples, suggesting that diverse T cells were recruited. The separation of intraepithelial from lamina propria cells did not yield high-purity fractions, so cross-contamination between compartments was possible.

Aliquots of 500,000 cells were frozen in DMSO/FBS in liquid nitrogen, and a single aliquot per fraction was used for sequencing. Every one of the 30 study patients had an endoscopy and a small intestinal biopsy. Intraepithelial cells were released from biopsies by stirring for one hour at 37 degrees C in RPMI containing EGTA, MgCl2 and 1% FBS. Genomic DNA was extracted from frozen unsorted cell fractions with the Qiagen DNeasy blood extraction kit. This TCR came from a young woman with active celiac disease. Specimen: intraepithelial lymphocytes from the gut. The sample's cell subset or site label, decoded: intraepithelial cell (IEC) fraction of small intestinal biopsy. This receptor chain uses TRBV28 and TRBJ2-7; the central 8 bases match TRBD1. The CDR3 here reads CASNSRRQGNSYEQYF. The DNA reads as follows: TGTGCCAGCAACTCTCGACGACAGGGGAACTCCTACGAGCAGTACTTC.